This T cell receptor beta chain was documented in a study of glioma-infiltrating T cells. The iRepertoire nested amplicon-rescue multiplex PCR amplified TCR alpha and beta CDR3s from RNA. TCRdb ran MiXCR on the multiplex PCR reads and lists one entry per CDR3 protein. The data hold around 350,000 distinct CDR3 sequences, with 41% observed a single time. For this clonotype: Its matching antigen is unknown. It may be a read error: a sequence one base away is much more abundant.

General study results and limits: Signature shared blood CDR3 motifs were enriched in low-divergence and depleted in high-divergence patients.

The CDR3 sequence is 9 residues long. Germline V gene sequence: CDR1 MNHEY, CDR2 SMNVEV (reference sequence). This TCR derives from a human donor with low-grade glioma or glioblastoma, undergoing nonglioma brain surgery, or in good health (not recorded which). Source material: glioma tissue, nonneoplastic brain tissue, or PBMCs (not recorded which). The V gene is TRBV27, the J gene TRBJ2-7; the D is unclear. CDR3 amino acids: CATPYEQCF. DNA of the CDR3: TGTGCCACGCCGTACGAGCAGTGCTTC.